These 27 T cell receptor beta chains were sequenced from one sample in a study of T cell responses to AZD1222 COVID-19 vaccine. Some clones are missing from TCRdb's copy, which holds only in-frame ones; the method was immunoSEQ multiplex PCR. The sample lists approximately 160,000 clones; approximately 86% were seen once. Material: peripheral blood, obtained on day 0 of AZD1222 vaccination. These receptors came from an adult in good health.

V and J are TRBV7-3 and TRBJ2-6; D remains unclear. In germline, CDR1 is SGHTA, CDR2 FQGTGA. Trimming removed 3 bases at V and 0 bases at J, with 3 bases between. The CDR3 has 14 amino acids. Here the CDR3 reads CASSLFSGANVLTF. CDR3 sequence (DNA): TGTGCCAGCAGCTTGTTCTCTGGGGCCAACGTCCTGACTTTC.

This clone was observed a few times. J is TRBJ1-3 and V is TRBV4-2, with no clear D. Trimming pared 0 bases from V and 0 bases from J, leaving 15 bases between. In germline, CDR1 is LGHNA, CDR2 YNFKEQ. The CDR3 is made up of 18 amino acids. CDR3 sequence (DNA): TGTGCCAGCAGCCAAGAGGTTTCGGACTTAACCTCTGGAAACACCATATATTTT. Protein: CASSQEVSDLTSGNTIYF.

V is TRBV5-8 and J is TRBJ2-7; maybe TRBD2 (5 bases). This CDR3 is 13 amino acids long. Between the trimmed V and J ends, which lost 3 bases and 5 bases, there was a span of 12 bases. Germline V CDR1 and CDR2: SGHTS, YDEGEE. CDR3 in amino acids: CASSSYLRDEQYF. The CDR3 DNA reads TGTGCCAGCAGCTCTTACCTGCGGGACGAGCAGTACTTC.

This clone was observed a single time. The chain is built from TRBV5-6 and TRBJ2-2, with D unresolved. This CDR3 has 16 residues. Trimming shortened V by 0 bases and J by 1 base, and 10 bases separated the two germline ends. Germline V lookup: CDR1 SGHDT, CDR2 YYEEEE. This CDR3 reads CASSLGLLLNTGELFF. Written as DNA, the CDR3 is TGTGCCAGCAGCTTGGGGCTCCTGCTGAACACCGGGGAGCTGTTTTTT. Full variable domain (remainder filled in from reference TRBV5-6 and TRBJ2-2): DAGVTQSPTHLIKTRGQQVTLRCSPKSGHDTVSWYQQALGQGPQFIFQYYEEEERQRGNFPDRFSGHQFPNYSSELNVNALLLGDSALYLCASSLGLLLNTGELFFGEGSRLTVL.

The J gene is TRBJ2-1, the V gene TRBV30, with no clear D. CDR3 size: 13 residues. The germline gives CDR1 GTSNPN, CDR2 SVGIG (reference sequence). V was cut by 2 bases and J by 10 bases, with 15 bases left in between. The CDR3 bases are TGTGCCTGGAGTCAGGAGTCTACAATCGAGCAGTTCTTC. Amino acid sequence: CAWSQESTIEQFF.

A single count supports this clone. V gene TRBV28 combines with J gene TRBJ1-2; D gene uncertain. Per the germline V gene, CDR1 is MDHEN and CDR2 is SYDVKM. The germline V and J ends were trimmed by 8 bases and 2 bases, with 21 bases remaining between them. CDR3 length equals 16 residues. DNA for the CDR3: TGTGCCAGCCAAGCTCAGGACCTCCTCGGAAACTATGGCTACACCTTC. Protein: CASQAQDLLGNYGYTF.

This CDR3 is CAWTPGAETEAFF. CDR3 bases: TGTGCCTGGACGCCGGGGGCAGAGACTGAAGCTTTCTTT. The chain joins TRBV30 to TRBJ1-1; possible D gene TRBD1, 6 bases. The V end lost 4 bases, the J end lost 5 bases, and 14 bases lay between the germline ends. The germline V gene has CDR1 GTSNPN and CDR2 SVGIG (reference sequence). CDR3 length: 13 amino acids.

The chain uses TRBV9 and TRBJ1-5, with 11 positions matching TRBD1. After removal of 4 bases from V and 7 bases from J, the junction contained 13 bases not matched to a gene. The germline gives CDR1 SGDLS, CDR2 YYNGEE. The CDR3 extends over 17 amino acids. For the CDR3, the DNA is TGTGCCAGCAGCAAAGGGACAGGGGGGGGCGAGAGCCAGCCCCAGCATTTT. It codes for CASSKGTGGGESQPQHF.

The chain carries TRBV7-3 and TRBJ2-1, with D perhaps matching TRBD1 (5 bases). V lost 2 bases and J lost 6, with 11 bases in between. In germline, CDR1 is SGHTA, CDR2 FQGTGA. CDR3 length equals 14 residues. In DNA, the CDR3 is TGTGCCAGCAGCTTAGCAGGGCCTAGCAATGAGCAGTTCTTC. This codes for CASSLAGPSNEQFF.

This CDR3 reads CAISESQGVANTEAFF. In nucleotides, the CDR3 is TGTGCCATCAGTGAGTCTCAGGGGGTGGCGAACACTGAAGCTTTCTTT. The genes are TRBV10-3 and TRBJ1-1, with 7 nucleotides matching TRBD1. The CDR3 loop spans 16 amino acids. With V trimmed by 0 bases and J by 1 base, 5 bases remained unmatched. Germline CDR1 is ENHRY and CDR2 is SYGVKD.

This rearrangement joins TRBV27 to TRBJ1-2; TRBD1 aligns across 8 bases. In germline, CDR1 is MNHEY, CDR2 SMNVEV (reference sequence). The junction had 3 bases not matched to a gene; V was cut back by 3 bases and J by 6 bases. The CDR3 is 13 residues long. DNA for the CDR3: TGTGCCAGCAGTTTTCGCAGGGGGCATGGCTACACCTTC. Protein sequence: CASSFRRGHGYTF.

This clone has a handful of counts. The V and J genes are TRBV5-6 and TRBJ2-5; a weak D match, TRBD2 (5 bases). Germline V gene data show CDR1 as SGHDT and CDR2 as YYEEEE. V lost 3 bases, J lost 0 bases, and 15 bases lay in between. CDR3 size: 16 residues. In DNA form, the CDR3 reads TGTGCCAGCAGCTCTCGGGGTAGCTCGTACCAAGAGACCCAGTACTTC. Translation gives CASSSRGSSYQETQYF.

The rearrangement links TRBV12-3 or TRBV12-4 to TRBJ2-5, with unresolved D. V lost 5 bases and J lost 5, with 6 bases in between. The CDR3 extends over 11 amino acids. CDR3 DNA sequence: TGTGCCAGCAGTACCGGGGAGACCCAGTACTTC. As protein: CASSTGETQYF.

The chain is built from TRBV28 and TRBJ2-7, with TRBD2 as a possible D gene (7 bases). Trimming pared 6 bases from V and 5 bases from J, leaving 20 bases between. Germline V gene sequence: CDR1 MDHEN, CDR2 SYDVKM. The CDR3 is made up of 15 amino acids. This CDR3 is CASRDGGTPIHEQYF. CDR3 sequence (DNA): TGTGCCAGCAGGGACGGGGGGACACCCATCCACGAGCAGTACTTC.

There are a few counts of this clone. The genes are TRBV19 and TRBJ1-5; 9 nucleotides line up with TRBD1. V shed 6 bases, J shed 6 bases, and the junction held 9 bases outside the gene matches. Germline CDR1 reads LNHDA; CDR2 reads SQIVND (reference sequence). The CDR3 totals 15 residues. The CDR3 bases are TGTGCCAGTAGCTATTCAACAGGGGGCCGTCAGCCCCAGCATTTT. It yields the protein CASSYSTGGRQPQHF. The whole variable domain, remainder taken from reference TRBV19 and TRBJ1-5, is DGGITQSPKYLFRKEGQNVTLSCEQNLNHDAMYWYRQDPGQGLRLIYYSQIVNDFQKGDIAEGYSVSREKKESFPLTVTSAQKNPTAFYLCASSYSTGGRQPQHFGDGTRLSIL.

This clone was counted once. The chain carries TRBV18 and TRBJ1-2; D not certain. Germline lookup yields CDR1 KGHSH and CDR2 LQKENI. Trimming cost V 2 bases and J 7 bases, with 14 bases left between them. This CDR3 is built from 14 residues. CDR3 sequence: CASSPYAQEVGYTF. The CDR3 DNA reads TGTGCCAGCTCACCATACGCCCAGGAGGTTGGCTACACCTTC.

The chain recombines TRBV27 with TRBJ1-4, with a weak D call TRBD1 (5 bases). Trimming left V 6 bases short and J 4 bases short, with 9 bases between. CDR1 and CDR2 from the germline V gene are MNHEY and SMNVEV (reference sequence). There are 13 residues in the CDR3. The CDR3 DNA is TGTGCCAGCAGAGATAGGGGTAATGAAAAACTGTTTTTT. Amino acid sequence: CASRDRGNEKLFF. The full variable domain, with the rest looked up from reference TRBV27 and TRBJ1-4, is EAQVTQNPRYLITVTGKKLTVTCSQNMNHEYMSWYRQDPGLGLRQIYYSMNVEVTDKGDVPEGYKVSRKEKRNFPLILESPSPNQTSLYFCASRDRGNEKLFFGSGTQLSVL.

The chain joins TRBV11-2 to TRBJ2-3, with D possibly matching TRBD2 (6 bases). From germline, CDR1 is SGHAT and CDR2 FQNNGV. There are 14 residues in the CDR3. V was clipped by 3 bases and J by 4 bases, with 11 bases between them. CDR3 nucleotide sequence: TGTGCCAGCAGCTTTACGGGAGTCCCAGATACGCAGTATTTT. Amino acid sequence: CASSFTGVPDTQYF. Using reference TRBV11-2 and TRBJ2-3 for the parts outside the CDR3, the full variable domain is EAGVAQSPRYKIIEKRQSVAFWCNPISGHATLYWYQQILGQGPKLLIQFQNNGVVDDSQLPKDRFSAERLKGVDSTLKIQPAKLEDSAVYLCASSFTGVPDTQYFGPGTRLTVL.

The chain recombines TRBV3-1 (or the pseudogene TRBV3-2) with TRBJ1-1; D is undetermined. V lost 3 bases to trimming and J lost 6 bases, with 5 bases between them. The germline V gene has CDR1 LGHDT and CDR2 YNNKEL (reference sequence). CDR3 length equals 11 residues. The CDR3 sequence is CASSHASEAFF. In DNA form, the CDR3 reads TGTGCCAGCAGCCACGCCTCTGAAGCTTTCTTT.

The chain combines TRBV6-1 with TRBJ1-4; possibly TRBD1 for D (6 bases). Germline CDR1 reads MNHNS; CDR2 reads SASEGT. This CDR3 region has 18 residues. V was cut by 0 bases and J by 5 bases, with 19 bases left in between. The CDR3 is CASSEAVRGRTENEKLFF. The CDR3 coding sequence is TGTGCCAGCAGTGAAGCGGTCAGGGGCCGGACGGAAAATGAAAAACTGTTTTTT.

As regards this clone: Other nucleotide sequences from this sample produce the same CDR3. The chain links TRBV5-1 to TRBJ1-4, with no clear D. Germline V gene lookup returns CDR1 SGHRS and CDR2 YFSETQ. CDR3 length equals 13 residues. V was shortened by 0 bases and J by 8 bases, with 8 bases between the two germline ends. The CDR3 protein is CASSLVVGEKLFF. As DNA, the CDR3 is TGCGCCAGCAGCTTGGTGGTGGGCGAAAAACTGTTTTTT.

CDR3 region: CASSVQYGGGINEQYF. CDR3 DNA sequence: TGTGCCAGCAGTGTCCAGTACGGGGGCGGAATCAACGAGCAGTACTTC. The rearrangement links TRBV6-1 to TRBJ2-7; D may match TRBD1 or TRBD2 (6 bases each). In germline, CDR1 is MNHNS, CDR2 SASEGT. The CDR3 runs 16 residues. Deletions cut 4 bases from V and 5 bases from J, with 21 bases between.

The V and J genes are TRBV19 and TRBJ1-5, with 7 bases matching TRBD1. J gave up 6 bases and V 6 bases, and 11 bases lay outside the gene matches. The germline gives CDR1 LNHDA, CDR2 SQIVND (reference sequence). CDR3 length: 15 residues. This chain's CDR3 is CASRPDREVAQPQHF. The CDR3 coding sequence is TGTGCCAGTAGACCCGACAGGGAGGTAGCTCAGCCCCAGCATTTT.

This rearrangement joins TRBV28 to TRBJ1-2; 8 bases agree with TRBD1. Trimming removed 7 bases from V and 7 bases from J; junction bases left unmatched: 14. CDR1 and CDR2 (germline): MDHEN, SYDVKM. The CDR3 is 15 residues long. The CDR3 protein is CASTTAYQGAGGYTF. CDR3 in DNA: TGTGCCAGCACCACCGCCTATCAGGGGGCAGGTGGCTACACCTTC.

This sequence joins TRBV14 and TRBJ2-7; 9 bases are a match to TRBD2. The CDR3 has 15 amino acids. Germline CDR1 SGHDN, CDR2 FVKESK. V shed 1 base, J shed 3 bases, and the junction held 4 bases outside the gene matches. The CDR3 coding sequence is TGTGCCAGCAGCCAAGGGTATAGCGGGGGCTACGAGCAGTACTTC. Amino acid sequence: CASSQGYSGGYEQYF.

J is TRBJ1-5 and V is TRBV28; 7 bases are a match to TRBD1. The CDR3 totals 17 residues. The V segment lost 6 bases and the J segment 4 bases; nucleotides outside the gene matches: 15. Per germline, CDR1 MDHEN and CDR2 SYDVKM. CDR3 sequence (DNA): TGTGCCAGCAGCCTTTGGAGTGGACAGGCCTCTAATCAGCCCCAGCATTTT. As protein: CASSLWSGQASNQPQHF.

This rearrangement joins TRBV19 to TRBJ1-2; D call uncertain. The CDR3 contains 14 residues. Trimming took 5 bases from V and 1 from J, leaving 11 bases between them. Germline V gene data show CDR1 as LNHDA and CDR2 as SQIVND (reference sequence). The CDR3 DNA reads TGTGCCAGTAGTCCCCACCGGCTTAACTATGGCTACACCTTC. Its protein is CASSPHRLNYGYTF.